This TCR beta chain originates from a study of T cell responses to AZD1222 COVID-19 vaccine. Sequenced by immunoSEQ multiplex PCR; TCRdb stores in-frame clones only, minus some. The table lists under 60,000 clones, about 80% of them singletons. Remarks on this clone: Its antigen is unidentified.

Study conclusions and caveats: Spike-specific TCR repertoires showed rising breadth and depth after two AZD1222 doses. In the spike-specific TCR repertoire, nearly half reportedly target unmutated variant regions. Females outnumbered males among donors, who were mostly white British; clonal diversity was possibly underestimated.

The CDR3 spans 11 residues. Germline CDR1 and CDR2: SGHTA and FQGNSA. V lost 5 bases to trimming and J lost 5 bases, with 7 bases between them. Sequencing was performed on peripheral blood, taken on day 0 of AZD1222 vaccination. The TCR comes from an adult in good health. The J gene is TRBJ2-7, the V gene TRBV7-2; D is ambiguous. DNA of the CDR3: TGTGCCAGCAGCGCTGCAAACGAGCAGTACTTC. Translating it yields CASSAANEQYF.